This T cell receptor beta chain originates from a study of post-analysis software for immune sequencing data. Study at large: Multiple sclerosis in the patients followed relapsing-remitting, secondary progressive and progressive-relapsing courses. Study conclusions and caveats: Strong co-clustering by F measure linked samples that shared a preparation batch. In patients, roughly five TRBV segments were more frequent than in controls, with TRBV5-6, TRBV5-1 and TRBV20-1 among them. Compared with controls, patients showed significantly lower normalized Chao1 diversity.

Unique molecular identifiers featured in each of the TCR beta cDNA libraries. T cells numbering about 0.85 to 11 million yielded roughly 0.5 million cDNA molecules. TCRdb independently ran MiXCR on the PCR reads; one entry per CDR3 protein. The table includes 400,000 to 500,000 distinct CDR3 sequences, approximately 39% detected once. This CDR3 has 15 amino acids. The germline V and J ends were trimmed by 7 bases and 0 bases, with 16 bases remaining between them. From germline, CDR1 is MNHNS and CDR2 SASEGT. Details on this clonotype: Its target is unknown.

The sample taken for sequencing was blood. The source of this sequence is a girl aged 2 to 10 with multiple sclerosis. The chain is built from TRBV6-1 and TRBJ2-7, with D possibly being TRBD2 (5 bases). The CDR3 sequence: CASNPEALLSYEQYF. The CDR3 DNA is TGTGCCAGCAACCCGGAGGCTCTCCTCTCCTACGAGCAGTACTTC.